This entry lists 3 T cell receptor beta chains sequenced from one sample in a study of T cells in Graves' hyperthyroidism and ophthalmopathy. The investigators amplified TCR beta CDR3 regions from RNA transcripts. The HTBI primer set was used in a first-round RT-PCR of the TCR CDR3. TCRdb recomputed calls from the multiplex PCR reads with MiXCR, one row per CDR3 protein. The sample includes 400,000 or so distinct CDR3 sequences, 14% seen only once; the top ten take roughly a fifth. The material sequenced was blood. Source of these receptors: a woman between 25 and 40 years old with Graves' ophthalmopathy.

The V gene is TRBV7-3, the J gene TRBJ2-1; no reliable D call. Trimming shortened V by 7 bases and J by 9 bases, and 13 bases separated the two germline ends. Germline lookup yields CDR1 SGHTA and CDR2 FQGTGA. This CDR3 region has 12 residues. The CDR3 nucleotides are TGTGCCAGCACCGACGCGGACGGTGAGCAGTTCTTC. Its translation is CASTDADGEQFF.

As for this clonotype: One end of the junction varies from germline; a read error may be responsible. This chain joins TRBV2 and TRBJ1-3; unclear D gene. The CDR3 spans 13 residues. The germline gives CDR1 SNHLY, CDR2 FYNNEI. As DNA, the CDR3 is TGTGCCTGCAGGTTATACTCTGGAAACACCATATATTTT. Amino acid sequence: CACRLYSGNTIYF. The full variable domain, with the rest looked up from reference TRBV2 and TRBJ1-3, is EPEVTQTPSHQVTQMGQEVILRCVPISNHLYFYWYRQILGQKVEFLVSFYNNEISEKSEIFDDQFSVERPDGSNFTLKIRSTKLEDSAMYFCACRLYSGNTIYFGEGSWLTVV.

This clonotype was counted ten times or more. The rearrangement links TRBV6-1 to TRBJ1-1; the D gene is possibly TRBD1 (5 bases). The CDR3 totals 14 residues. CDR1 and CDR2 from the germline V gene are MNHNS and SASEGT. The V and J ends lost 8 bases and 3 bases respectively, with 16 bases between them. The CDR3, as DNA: TGTGCCAGCGGAGGAGCAAGGGGCGACACTGAAGCTTTCTTT. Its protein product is CASGGARGDTEAFF.